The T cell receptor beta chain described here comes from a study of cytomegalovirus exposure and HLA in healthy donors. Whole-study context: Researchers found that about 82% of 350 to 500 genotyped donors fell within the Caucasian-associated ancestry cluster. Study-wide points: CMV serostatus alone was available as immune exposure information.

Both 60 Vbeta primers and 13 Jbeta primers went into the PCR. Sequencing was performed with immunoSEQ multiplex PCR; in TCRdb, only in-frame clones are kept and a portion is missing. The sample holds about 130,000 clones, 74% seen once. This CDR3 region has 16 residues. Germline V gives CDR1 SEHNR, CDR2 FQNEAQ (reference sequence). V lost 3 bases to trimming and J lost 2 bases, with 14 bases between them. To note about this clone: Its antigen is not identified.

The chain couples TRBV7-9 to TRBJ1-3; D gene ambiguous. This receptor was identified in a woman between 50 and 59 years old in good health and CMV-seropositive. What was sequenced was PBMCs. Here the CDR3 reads CASSLTLDGAGNTIYF. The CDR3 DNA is TGTGCCAGCAGCTTGACTCTTGACGGCGCTGGAAACACCATATATTTT.